The entry below describes one T cell receptor (beta chain). The antigen remains unidentified. Data came from immunoSEQ multiplex PCR; TCRdb stores just in-frame clones and leaves some out. The profile covers roughly 150,000 clones, with under 95% appearing a single time and about 9% taken by the ten largest. These data come from a study of T cell responses to AZD1222 COVID-19 vaccine. Study conclusions and caveats: Two doses of AZD1222 preceded a rise in Spike-specific TCR breadth and depth. Nearly half of spike-specific TCRs reportedly target variant regions that are unmutated in the B.1.351 and B.1.1.7 variants. Baseline serology detected seropositivity in only a handful of AZD1222 recipients.

From germline, CDR1 is LNHDA and CDR2 SQIVND (reference sequence). This CDR3 comprises 15 residues. V dropped 10 bases and J dropped 5 bases, with 20 bases sitting between them. The chain uses TRBV19 and TRBJ2-2; D is perhaps TRBD2 (5 bases). Sequenced material: peripheral blood, taken on day 0 of AZD1222 vaccination. The receptor was derived from an adult in good health. CDR3 in DNA: TGTGCCACCTCGAGGGCCAGTCGGAGTACCGGGGAGCTGTTTTTT. Residues: CATSRASRSTGELFF.